A single sample gave rise to the 6 T cell receptor beta chains below, sequenced in a study of PD-1 blockade in mismatch repair-deficient tumors. The method was immunoSEQ multiplex PCR; TCRdb's version includes in-frame clones alone and lacks a portion of them. The sample contains about 39,000 clones, over 70% of which appear only once. Material: PBMCs, obtained roughly 40 weeks after starting pembrolizumab. All receptors derive from an adult with mismatch repair-deficient cancer.

This clone was found once. The chain links TRBV28 to TRBJ2-4; a possible D gene is TRBD2 (6 bases). Germline V lookup: CDR1 MDHEN, CDR2 SYDVKM. The ends were cut back, 3 bases at V and 3 bases at J, with 21 bases in the middle. The CDR3 has 18 amino acids. The chain's CDR3 is CASSFPGERARSKNIQYF. CDR3 nucleotide sequence: TGTGCCAGCAGTTTTCCCGGGGAGCGGGCGAGGAGCAAAAACATTCAGTACTTC. The whole variable domain, remainder taken from reference TRBV28 and TRBJ2-4, is DVKVTQSSRYLVKRTGEKVFLECVQDMDHENMFWYRQDPGLGLRLIYFSYDVKMKEKGDIPEGYSVSREKKERFSLILESASTNQTSMYLCASSFPGERARSKNIQYFGAGTRLSVL.

The chain joins TRBV28 to TRBJ2-5; 7 bases fit TRBD1. Germline loops: CDR1 MDHEN, CDR2 SYDVKM. Trimming took 7 bases from V and 2 from J; bases not matched to a gene: 10. The CDR3 contains 15 residues. The chain's CDR3 is CASMPQGDPQETQYF. The CDR3 bases are TGTGCCAGCATGCCCCAGGGGGATCCACAAGAGACCCAGTACTTC.

There are a few counts of this clone. This rearrangement joins TRBV11-1 to TRBJ2-7; 9 bases are shared with TRBD2. Per the germline V gene, CDR1 is SGHAT and CDR2 is FQDESV (reference sequence). V shed 5 bases, J shed 2 bases, and the junction held 4 bases outside the gene matches. The CDR3 contains 14 residues. CDR3 region: CASSPGLAPYEQYF. The CDR3, as DNA: TGTGCCAGCAGCCCGGGACTAGCCCCCTACGAGCAGTACTTC.

This sequence joins TRBV28 and TRBJ1-4; D ambiguous. Looked up from germline, CDR1 is MDHEN and CDR2 is SYDVKM. The germline V and J ends were trimmed by 0 bases and 7 bases, with 15 bases remaining between them. CDR3 length: 16 residues. For the CDR3, the DNA is TGTGCCAGCAGTTTATGGTCCGGGAGGCAGGTTGAAAAACTGTTTTTT. Its protein product is CASSLWSGRQVEKLFF. The variable domain in full, completed from reference TRBV28 and TRBJ1-4, reads DVKVTQSSRYLVKRTGEKVFLECVQDMDHENMFWYRQDPGLGLRLIYFSYDVKMKEKGDIPEGYSVSREKKERFSLILESASTNQTSMYLCASSLWSGRQVEKLFFGSGTQLSVL.

The chain employs TRBV9 and TRBJ2-1, with D possibly being TRBD2 (5 bases). The CDR3 runs 14 residues. Germline loops: CDR1 SGDLS, CDR2 YYNGEE. V lost 4 bases to trimming and J lost 6 bases, with 14 bases between them. The CDR3 region has the DNA TGTGCCAGCAGCCGTTCTCTAGCCGTCAATGAGCAGTTCTTC. Residues: CASSRSLAVNEQFF.

This chain uses TRBV2 with TRBJ1-4; D is undetermined. Germline CDR1 SNHLY, CDR2 FYNNEI. Trimming stripped 4 bases from V and 4 bases from J, with 7 bases between. The CDR3 has 13 residues. For the CDR3, the DNA is TGTGCCAGCAGTGCAGGTCTTAATGAAAAACTGTTTTTT. Its protein product is CASSAGLNEKLFF.